The source of this T cell receptor beta chain is a study of identical twins. V gave up 8 bases and J gave up 0 bases, with 12 bases separating them. The CDR3 runs to 14 residues. CDR1 SEHNR and CDR2 FQNEAQ come from the germline V gene (reference sequence). Every sampled donor was Caucasian and healthy. Each CDR3 protein gets one entry after TCRdb re-called the 5' RACE reads with MiXCR. The sample carries fewer than 550,000 distinct CDR3 sequences, 13% to 15% recorded once. This sample was shared with a second study, whose subject was yellow fever vaccine responses in identical twins. That investigation notes: Reportedly, the T cell response mounted by twins to vaccine seemed partly convergent, partly personalized.

The sample consisted of CD4+ T cells sorted from blood. The V and J genes are TRBV7-9 and TRBJ2-3; D is possibly TRBD1 or TRBD2 (5 bases each). This clonotype was obtained from a woman under 30 in good health. This chain's CDR3 is CASCGAGSTDTQYF. DNA for the CDR3: TGTGCCAGCTGTGGGGCGGGCAGCACAGATACGCAGTATTTT.